This record concerns one TCR beta chain sequence. Participating donors were healthy, HIV-negative adults free of recent acute infections or vaccinations. The data stem from a study of shared clonotypes between healthy human individuals. Profiling relied on immunoSEQ multiplex PCR, and the TCRdb table lists in-frame clones only, not all of them. This sample has a few million clones, with 85% to 95% found just once. Trimming took off 5 bases at V and 7 bases at J, with 6 bases between the two ends. This CDR3 is 12 amino acids long. Germline CDR1 and CDR2: MNHEY and SVGAGI. Sequencing was performed on naive CD4+ T cells sorted from blood. Documented subset: CD45RA+ positively selected. The chain employs TRBV6-5 and TRBJ1-6, with D hard to call. This receptor was taken from a man younger than 35 in good health. The CDR3 spells CASSDGNSPLHF. The CDR3, as DNA: TGTGCCAGCAGTGACGGAAATTCACCCCTCCACTTT.